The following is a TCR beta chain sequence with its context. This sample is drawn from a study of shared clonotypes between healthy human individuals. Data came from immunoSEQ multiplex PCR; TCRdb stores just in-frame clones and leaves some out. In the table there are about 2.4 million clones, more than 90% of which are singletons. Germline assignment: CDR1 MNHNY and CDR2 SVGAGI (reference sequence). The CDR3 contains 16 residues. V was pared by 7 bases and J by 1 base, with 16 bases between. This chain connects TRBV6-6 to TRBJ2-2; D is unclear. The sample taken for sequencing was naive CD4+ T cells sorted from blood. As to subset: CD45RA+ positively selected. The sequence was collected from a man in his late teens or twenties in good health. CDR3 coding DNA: TGTGCCAGCACCCTCCCGGGCGGTTTGAACACCGGGGAGCTGTTTTTT. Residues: CASTLPGGLNTGELFF.